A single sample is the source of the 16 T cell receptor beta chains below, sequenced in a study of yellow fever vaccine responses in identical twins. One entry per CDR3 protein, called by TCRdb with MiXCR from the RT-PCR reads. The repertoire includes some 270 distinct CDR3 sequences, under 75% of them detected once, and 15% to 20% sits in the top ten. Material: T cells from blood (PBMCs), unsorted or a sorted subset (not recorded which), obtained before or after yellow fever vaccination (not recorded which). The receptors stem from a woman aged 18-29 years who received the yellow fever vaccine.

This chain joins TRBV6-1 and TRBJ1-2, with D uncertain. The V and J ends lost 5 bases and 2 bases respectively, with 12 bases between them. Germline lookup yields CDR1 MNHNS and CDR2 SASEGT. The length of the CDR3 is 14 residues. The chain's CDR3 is CASSQPGANYGYTF. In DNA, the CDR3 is TGTGCCAGCAGTCAGCCAGGAGCCAACTATGGCTACACCTTC.

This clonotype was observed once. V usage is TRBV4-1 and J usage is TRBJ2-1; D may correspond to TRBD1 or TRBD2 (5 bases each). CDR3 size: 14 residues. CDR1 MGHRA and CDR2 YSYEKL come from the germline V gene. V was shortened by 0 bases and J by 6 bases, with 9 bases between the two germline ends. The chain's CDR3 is CASSQDAGSNEQFF. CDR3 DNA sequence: TGCGCCAGCAGCCAAGATGCAGGGAGCAATGAGCAGTTCTTC.

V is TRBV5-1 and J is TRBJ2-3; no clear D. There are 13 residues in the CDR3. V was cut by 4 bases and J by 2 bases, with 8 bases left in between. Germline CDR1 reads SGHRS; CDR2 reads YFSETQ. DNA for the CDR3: TGCGCCAGCAGCGGGGAAAACACAGATACGCAGTATTTT. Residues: CASSGENTDTQYF.

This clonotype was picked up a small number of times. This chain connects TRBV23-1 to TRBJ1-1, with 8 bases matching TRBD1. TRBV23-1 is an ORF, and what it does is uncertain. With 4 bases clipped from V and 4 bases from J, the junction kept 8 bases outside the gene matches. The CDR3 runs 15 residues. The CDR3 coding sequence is TGCGCCAGCAGTCTAGGACAGGGCCAATGCACTGAAGCTTTCTTT. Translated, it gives CASSLGQGQCTEAFF.

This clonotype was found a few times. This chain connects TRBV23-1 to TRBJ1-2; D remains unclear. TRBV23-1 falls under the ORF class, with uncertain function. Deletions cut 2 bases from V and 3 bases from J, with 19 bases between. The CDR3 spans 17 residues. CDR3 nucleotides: TGCGCCAGCAGTCAAACCAAGGTTCGGGTGGAGGACTATGGCTACACCTTC. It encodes CASSQTKVRVEDYGYTF.

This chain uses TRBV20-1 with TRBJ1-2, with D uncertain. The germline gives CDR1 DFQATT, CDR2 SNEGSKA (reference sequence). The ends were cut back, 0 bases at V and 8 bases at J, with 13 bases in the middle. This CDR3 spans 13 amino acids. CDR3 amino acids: CSARDSGMLGYTF. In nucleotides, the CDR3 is TGCAGTGCTAGAGATTCCGGGATGCTAGGCTACACCTTC.

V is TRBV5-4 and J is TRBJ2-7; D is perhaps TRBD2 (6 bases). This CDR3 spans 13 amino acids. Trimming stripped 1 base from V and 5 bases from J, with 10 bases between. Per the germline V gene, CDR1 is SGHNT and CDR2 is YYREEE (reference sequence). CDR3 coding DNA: TGTGCCAGCAGCTTGATGGGACTTAACGAGCAGTACTTC. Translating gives CASSLMGLNEQYF.

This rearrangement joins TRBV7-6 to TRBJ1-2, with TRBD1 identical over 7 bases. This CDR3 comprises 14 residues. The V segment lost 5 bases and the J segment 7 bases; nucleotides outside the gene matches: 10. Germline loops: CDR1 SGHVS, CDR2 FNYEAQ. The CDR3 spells CASSPTGVGAGYTF. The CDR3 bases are TGTGCCAGCAGCCCTACAGGGGTAGGGGCTGGCTACACCTTC. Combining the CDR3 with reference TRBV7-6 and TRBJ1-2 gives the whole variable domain GAGVSQSPRYKVTKRGQDVALRCDPISGHVSLYWYRQALGQGPEFLTYFNYEAQQDKSGLPNDRFSAERPEGSISTLTIQRTEQRDSAMYRCASSPTGVGAGYTFGSGTRLTVV.

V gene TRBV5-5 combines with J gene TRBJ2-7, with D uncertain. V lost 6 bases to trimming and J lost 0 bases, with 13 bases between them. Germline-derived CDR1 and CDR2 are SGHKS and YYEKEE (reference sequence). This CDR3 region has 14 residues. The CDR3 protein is CASTGRISSYEQYF. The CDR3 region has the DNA TGTGCCAGCACCGGTAGGATATCCTCCTACGAGCAGTACTTC.

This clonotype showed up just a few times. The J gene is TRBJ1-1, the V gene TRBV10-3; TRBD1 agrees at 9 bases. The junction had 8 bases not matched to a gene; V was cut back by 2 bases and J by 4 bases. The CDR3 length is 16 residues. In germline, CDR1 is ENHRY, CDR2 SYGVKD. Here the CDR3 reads CAISEADRGWSTEAFF. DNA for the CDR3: TGTGCCATCAGTGAGGCGGACAGGGGCTGGAGCACTGAAGCTTTCTTT.

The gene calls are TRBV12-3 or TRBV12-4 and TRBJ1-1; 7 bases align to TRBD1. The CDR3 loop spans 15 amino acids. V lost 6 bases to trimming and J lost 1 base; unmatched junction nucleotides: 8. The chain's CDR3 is CASRAPTGENTEAFF. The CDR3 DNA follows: TGTGCCAGCAGAGCCCCAACAGGGGAGAACACTGAAGCTTTCTTT.

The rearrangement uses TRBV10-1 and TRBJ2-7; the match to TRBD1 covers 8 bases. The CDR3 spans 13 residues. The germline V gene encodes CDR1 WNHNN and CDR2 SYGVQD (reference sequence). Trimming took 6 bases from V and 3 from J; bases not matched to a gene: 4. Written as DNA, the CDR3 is TGCGCCAGCAGCAGAACAGGGGGCTACGAGCAGTACGTC. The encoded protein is CASSRTGGYEQYV.

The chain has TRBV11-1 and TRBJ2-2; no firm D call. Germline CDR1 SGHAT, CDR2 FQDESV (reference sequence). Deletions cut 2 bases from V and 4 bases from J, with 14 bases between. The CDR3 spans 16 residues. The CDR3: CASSLTAMTGTGELFF. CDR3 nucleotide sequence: TGTGCCAGCAGCTTAACCGCGATGACGGGCACCGGGGAGCTGTTTTTT.

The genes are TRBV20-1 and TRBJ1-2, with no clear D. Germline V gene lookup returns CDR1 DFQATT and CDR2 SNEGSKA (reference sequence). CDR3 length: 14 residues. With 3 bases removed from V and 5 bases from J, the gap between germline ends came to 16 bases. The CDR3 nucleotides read TGCAGTGCTAGCGACCCTCCTGACGAATATGGCTACACCTTC. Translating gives CSASDPPDEYGYTF.

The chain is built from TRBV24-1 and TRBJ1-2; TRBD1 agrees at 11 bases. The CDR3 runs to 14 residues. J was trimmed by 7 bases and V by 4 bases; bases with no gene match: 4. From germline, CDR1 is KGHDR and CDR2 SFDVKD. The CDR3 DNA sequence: TGTGCCACCAGTGACCGGACAGGGGGCGGTGGCTACACCTTC. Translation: CATSDRTGGGGYTF.

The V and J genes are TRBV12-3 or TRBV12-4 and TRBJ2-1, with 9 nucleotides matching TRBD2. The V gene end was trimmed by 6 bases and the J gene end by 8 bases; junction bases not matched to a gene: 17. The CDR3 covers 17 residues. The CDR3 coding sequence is TGTGCCAGCAGCCGCCCCCAAGGACTAGCGTATGTCCATGAGCAGTTCTTC. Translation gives CASSRPQGLAYVHEQFF.